This T cell receptor beta chain comes out of a study of identical twins. Study-level results: Abundant beta clonotypes from cord blood bore fewer insertions; memory repertoires lacked this pattern.

This clonotype occurred many times. Its target is unknown. The trim removed 1 base at V and 0 bases at J, leaving 5 bases unmatched. This CDR3 spans 17 amino acids. Per the germline V gene, CDR1 is SGHAT and CDR2 is FQNNGV. Via MiXCR, TCRdb re-called the 5' RACE reads, giving one row per CDR3 protein. The sample includes about 100,000 distinct CDR3 sequences, 5.9% of them seen just once. This TCR derives from a woman aged 50 to 60 in good health. The sequenced sample consisted of memory T cells sorted from blood. The chain is built from TRBV11-2 and TRBJ1-1; 10 nucleotides line up with TRBD1. CDR3 sequence (DNA): TGTGCCAGCAGCTTAGGAGGGACAGGGGCAATGAACACTGAAGCTTTCTTT. It is translated as CASSLGGTGAMNTEAFF.